The 15 T cell receptor beta chains below were found in one sample sequenced in a study of blood T cell repertoires in COVID-19 (dated by TCRdb to between 2020 and 2021). Receptor amplification or capture employed the immunoSEQ multiplex PCR assay. TCRdb carries this immuneACCESS record with in-frame sequences only. Its versions omit some clonotypes, under half of them owing to an unresolved V gene in the studies checked, with the rest unexplained. Present in this sample are roughly 270,000 clones, around 90% of which were seen just once. The ten largest make up 9.4% of the sample. The sequenced material came from peripheral blood. Receptors were obtained from a man aged 18 to 29 with active or convalescent COVID-19.

The rearrangement links TRBV19 to TRBJ1-6, with D possibly matching TRBD1 (6 bases). This CDR3 comprises 15 residues. Germline CDR1 is LNHDA and CDR2 is SQIVND (reference sequence). V was trimmed by 3 bases and J by 5 bases, leaving 11 bases between them. The CDR3 sequence is CASSIPGVDNSPLHF. CDR3 coding DNA: TGTGCCAGTAGTATTCCAGGGGTCGATAATTCACCCCTCCACTTT.

The chain links TRBV5-1 to TRBJ2-5, with TRBD2 identical over 8 bases. V was pared by 1 base and J by 1 base, with 0 bases of the junction left unmatched. Germline assignment: CDR1 SGHRS and CDR2 YFSETQ. The CDR3 consists of 14 residues. CDR3 nucleotide sequence: TGCGCCAGCAGCTTGCGGGGGGGCCAAGAGACCCAGTACTTC. This sequence encodes CASSLRGGQETQYF.

The DNA for the CDR3 is TGTGCCAGCGGAGCGGGTTACTACGAGCAGTACTTC. This translates into CASGAGYYEQYF. The chain combines TRBV9 with TRBJ2-7; D possibly corresponds to TRBD2 (6 bases). Germline CDR1 reads SGDLS; CDR2 reads YYNGEE. V dropped 7 bases and J dropped 3 bases, with 11 bases sitting between them. The CDR3 runs 12 residues.

The V and J genes are TRBV24-1 and TRBJ2-1; 7 bases agree with TRBD1. Germline-derived CDR1 and CDR2 are KGHDR and SFDVKD. CDR3 length: 14 amino acids. With V trimmed by 0 bases and J by 6 bases, 1 base remained unmatched. CDR3 residues: CATSDLAGGNEQFF. For the CDR3, the DNA is TGTGCCACCAGTGATTTGGCAGGGGGCAATGAGCAGTTCTTC.

The chain has TRBV6-5 and TRBJ2-1; the match to TRBD1 covers 10 bases. The length of the CDR3 is 12 residues. The V gene end was trimmed by 7 bases and the J gene end by 9 bases; junction bases not matched to a gene: 3. From germline, CDR1 is MNHEY and CDR2 SVGAGI. CDR3 DNA: TGTGCCAGCACCTGGACAGGGGGTGAGCAGTTCTTC. Protein: CASTWTGGEQFF.

The chain employs TRBV7-9 and TRBJ2-5, with 7 bases lining up with TRBD1. CDR1 and CDR2 from the germline V gene are SEHNR and FQNEAQ (reference sequence). V gave up 1 base and J gave up 4 bases; unmatched junction bases: 12. CDR3 length: 17 amino acids. The CDR3 coding sequence is TGTGCCAGCAGCTTAGGCCCTCACAGGGGTGGGGGAGAGACCCAGTACTTC. Translated: CASSLGPHRGGGETQYF. The complete variable domain, with remaining parts taken from reference TRBV7-9 and TRBJ2-5, reads DTGVSQNPRHKITKRGQNVTFRCDPISEHNRLYWYRQTLGQGPEFLTYFQNEAQLEKSRLLSDRFSAERPKGSFSTLEIQRTEQGDSAMYLCASSLGPHRGGGETQYFGPGTRLLVL.

This chain uses TRBV19 with TRBJ1-5; TRBD1 is a possible D gene (5 bases). The V gene lost 6 bases and the J gene lost 3 bases, with 9 bases spanning the gap. CDR1 and CDR2 (germline): LNHDA, SQIVND (reference sequence). The CDR3 covers 13 residues. In nucleotides, the CDR3 is TGTGCCAGTAGAGGGGCCTTCAATCAGCCCCAGCATTTT. Its translation: CASRGAFNQPQHF.

This clone was observed a single time. This chain connects TRBV19 to TRBJ2-6; D is perhaps TRBD1 (6 bases). This CDR3 comprises 17 residues. V was clipped by 1 base and J by 0 bases, with 10 bases between them. The germline CDR1 and CDR2 sequences are LNHDA and SQIVND (reference sequence). In nucleotides, the CDR3 is TGTGCCAGTAGTATAGGGCACAGGGACTCTGGGGCCAACGTCCTGACTTTC. Its protein is CASSIGHRDSGANVLTF.

This rearrangement joins TRBV5-6 to TRBJ1-2, with TRBD1 matching over 7 bases. The J segment lost 4 bases and the V segment lost 4 bases, leaving 7 bases of the junction unmatched. Germline loops: CDR1 SGHDT, CDR2 YYEEEE. This CDR3 is 14 amino acids long. The CDR3 sequence: CASSPGQAIYGYTF. The CDR3 region has the DNA TGTGCCAGCAGCCCCGGACAGGCCATCTATGGCTACACCTTC.

The CDR3: CASSFSIYEQYF. For the CDR3, the DNA is TGTGCCAGCAGTTTCAGTATTTACGAGCAGTACTTC. The J gene is TRBJ2-7, the V gene TRBV12-3 or TRBV12-4; D gene unclear. The V end lost 3 bases, the J end lost 4 bases, and 7 bases lay between the germline ends. This CDR3 spans 12 amino acids.

This chain joins TRBV5-3 and TRBJ1-5, with no clear D. TRBV5-3 is identified as an open reading frame with a role that is uncertain. The CDR3 contains 14 residues. Trimming removed 8 bases at V and 2 bases at J, with 14 bases between. The CDR3 is CARGSGDGNQPQHF. In nucleotides, the CDR3 is TGTGCCAGGGGGAGCGGGGATGGCAATCAGCCCCAGCATTTT.

This chain connects TRBV3-1 (or the pseudogene TRBV3-2) to TRBJ2-5; maybe TRBD2 (6 bases). Trimming removed 4 bases at V and 6 bases at J, with 12 bases between. Germline V gene data show CDR1 as LGHDT and CDR2 as YNNKEL (reference sequence). The CDR3 is made up of 13 amino acids. CDR3 DNA: TGTGCCAGCAGCCGGGACTCCCCCAAGACCCAGTACTTC. It translates to CASSRDSPKTQYF.

This chain uses TRBV5-1 with TRBJ1-6, with 8 positions matching TRBD1. The V and J ends lost 4 bases and 9 bases, in that order; junction bases with no gene match: 9. The CDR3 runs 15 residues. Germline V lookup: CDR1 SGHRS, CDR2 YFSETQ. The CDR3 sequence is CASSVTDRVGSPLHF. The CDR3, as DNA: TGCGCCAGCAGCGTGACGGACAGGGTTGGTTCACCCCTCCACTTT.

This clone came up once. The chain uses TRBV19 and TRBJ1-1; no reliable D call. Looked up from germline, CDR1 is LNHDA and CDR2 is SQIVND (reference sequence). V shed 3 bases and J shed 11 bases, with 13 bases lying between them. The CDR3 is made up of 12 amino acids. The CDR3 protein is CASSITWARAFF. The CDR3 coding sequence is TGTGCCAGTAGTATCACGTGGGCTCGGGCTTTCTTT.

This clone has just one count. J is TRBJ2-3 and V is TRBV20-1, with D hard to call. The ends were cut back, 3 bases at V and 5 bases at J, with 6 bases in the middle. This CDR3 contains 11 residues. Per the germline V gene, CDR1 is DFQATT and CDR2 is SNEGSKA (reference sequence). The CDR3 bases are TGCAGTGCTAGTGCAGGAGATACGCAGTATTTT. Translated, it gives CSASAGDTQYF.